This section outlines one T cell receptor (beta chain) sequence together with its context. Sequenced by immunoSEQ multiplex PCR; TCRdb stores in-frame clones only, minus some. The sample has some 68,000 clones; about 93% are singletons. The sample comprised PBMCs. The clonotype originates from a man aged 35 to 55 with rheumatoid arthritis.

The CDR3 DNA follows: TGTGCCAGCAGCGCCGGGGACTATAGCTCCTACAATGAGCAGTTCTTC. As protein: CASSAGDYSSYNEQFF. J is TRBJ2-1 and V is TRBV9; 7 bases line up with TRBD2. V shed 3 bases and J 0 bases; nucleotides not matched to a gene: 6. From germline, CDR1 is SGDLS and CDR2 YYNGEE. The CDR3 contains 16 residues.